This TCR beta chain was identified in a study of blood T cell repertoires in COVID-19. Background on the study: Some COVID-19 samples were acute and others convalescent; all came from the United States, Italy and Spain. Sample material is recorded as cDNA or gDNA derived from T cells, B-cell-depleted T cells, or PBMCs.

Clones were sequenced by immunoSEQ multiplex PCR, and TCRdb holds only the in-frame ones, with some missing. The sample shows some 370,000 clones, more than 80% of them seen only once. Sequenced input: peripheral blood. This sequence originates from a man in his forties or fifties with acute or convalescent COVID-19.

The CDR3 region has the DNA TGTGCCAGCAGTTTAAGGGCAGGGGGCTCTGGAAACACCATATATTTT. Its protein product is CASSLRAGGSGNTIYF. This chain connects TRBV28 to TRBJ1-3; 7 nucleotides align to TRBD1. CDR1 is MDHEN, CDR2 SYDVKM, per germline. The CDR3 runs 16 residues. J was trimmed by 0 bases and V by 2 bases; bases with no gene match: 4.